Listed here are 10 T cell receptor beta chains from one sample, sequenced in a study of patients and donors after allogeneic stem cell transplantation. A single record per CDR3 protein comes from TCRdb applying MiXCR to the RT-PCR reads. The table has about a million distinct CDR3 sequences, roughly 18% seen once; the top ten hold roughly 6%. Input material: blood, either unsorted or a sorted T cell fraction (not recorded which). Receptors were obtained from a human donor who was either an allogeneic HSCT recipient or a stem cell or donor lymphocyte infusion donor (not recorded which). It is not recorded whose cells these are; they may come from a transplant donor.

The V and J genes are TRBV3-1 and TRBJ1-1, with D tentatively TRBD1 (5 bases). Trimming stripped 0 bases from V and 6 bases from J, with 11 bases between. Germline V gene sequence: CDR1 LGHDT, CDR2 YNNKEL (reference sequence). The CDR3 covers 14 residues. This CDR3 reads CASSQDRVGAEAFF. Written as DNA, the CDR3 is TGTGCCAGCAGCCAAGACAGGGTGGGGGCTGAAGCTTTCTTT.

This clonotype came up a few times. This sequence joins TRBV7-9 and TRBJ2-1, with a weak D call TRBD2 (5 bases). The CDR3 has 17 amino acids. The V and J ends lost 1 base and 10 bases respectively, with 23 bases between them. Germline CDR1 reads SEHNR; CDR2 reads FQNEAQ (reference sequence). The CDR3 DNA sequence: TGTGCCAGCAGCTTAGAGGGAGTCTCCTCTTTCACTGAGGAGCAGTTCTTC. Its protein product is CASSLEGVSSFTEEQFF. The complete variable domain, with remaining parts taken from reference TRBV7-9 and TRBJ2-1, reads DTGVSQNPRHKITKRGQNVTFRCDPISEHNRLYWYRQTLGQGPEFLTYFQNEAQLEKSRLLSDRFSAERPKGSFSTLEIQRTEQGDSAMYLCASSLEGVSSFTEEQFFGPGTRLTVL.

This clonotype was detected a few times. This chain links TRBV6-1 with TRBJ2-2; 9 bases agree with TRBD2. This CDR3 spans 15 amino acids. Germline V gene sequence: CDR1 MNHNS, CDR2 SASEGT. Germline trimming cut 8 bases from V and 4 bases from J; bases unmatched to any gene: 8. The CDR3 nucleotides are TGTGCCAGCCCGGGGGGTAGCGGGAGCACCGGGGAGCTGTTTTTT. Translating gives CASPGGSGSTGELFF.

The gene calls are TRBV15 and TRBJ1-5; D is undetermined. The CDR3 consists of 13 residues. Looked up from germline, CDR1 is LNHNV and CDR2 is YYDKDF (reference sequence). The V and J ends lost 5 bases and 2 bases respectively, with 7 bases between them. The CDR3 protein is CATSLDRNQPQHF. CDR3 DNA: TGTGCCACCAGCCTGGACCGCAATCAGCCCCAGCATTTT.

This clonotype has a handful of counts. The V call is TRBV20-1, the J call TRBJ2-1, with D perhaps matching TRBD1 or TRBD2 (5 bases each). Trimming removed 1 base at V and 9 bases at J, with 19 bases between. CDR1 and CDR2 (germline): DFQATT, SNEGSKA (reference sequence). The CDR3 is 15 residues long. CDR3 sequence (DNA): TGCAGTGCTAGAGGGACCTCCAACCCTGGGGGTGAGCAGTTCTTC. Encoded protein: CSARGTSNPGGEQFF.

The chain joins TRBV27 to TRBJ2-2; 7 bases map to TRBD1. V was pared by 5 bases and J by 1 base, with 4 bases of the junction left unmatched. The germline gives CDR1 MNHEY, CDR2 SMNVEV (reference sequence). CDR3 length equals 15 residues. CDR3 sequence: CASSPWTGNTGELFF. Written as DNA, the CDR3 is TGTGCCAGCAGTCCCTGGACAGGGAACACCGGGGAGCTGTTTTTT.

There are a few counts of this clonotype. CDR3 amino acids: CSGRRVGEKLFF. The CDR3 DNA reads TGCAGCGGACGGAGGGTTGGGGAAAAACTGTTTTTT. The genes are TRBV20-1 and TRBJ1-4; D is ambiguous. The germline V gene encodes CDR1 DFQATT and CDR2 SNEGSKA (reference sequence). This CDR3 spans 12 amino acids.

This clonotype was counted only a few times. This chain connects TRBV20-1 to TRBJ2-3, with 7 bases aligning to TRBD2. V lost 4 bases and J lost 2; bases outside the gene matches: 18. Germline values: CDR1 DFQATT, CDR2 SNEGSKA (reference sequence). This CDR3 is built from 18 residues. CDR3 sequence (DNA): TGCAGTGCTAACGGCATATACTACGCGGGAGCCACCACAGATACGCAGTATTTT. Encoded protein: CSANGIYYAGATTDTQYF.

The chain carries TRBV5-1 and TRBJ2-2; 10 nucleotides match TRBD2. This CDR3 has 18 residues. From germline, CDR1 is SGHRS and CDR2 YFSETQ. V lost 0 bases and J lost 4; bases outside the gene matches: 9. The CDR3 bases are TGCGCCAGCAGCTTGGGGGCTAGCGGGAGACGGAGCACCGGGGAGCTGTTTTTT. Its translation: CASSLGASGRRSTGELFF.

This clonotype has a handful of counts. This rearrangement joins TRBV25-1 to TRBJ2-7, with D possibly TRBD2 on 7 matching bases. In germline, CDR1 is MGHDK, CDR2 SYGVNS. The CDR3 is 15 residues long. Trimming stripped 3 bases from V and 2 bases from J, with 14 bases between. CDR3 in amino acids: CASSDNRGAAYEQYF. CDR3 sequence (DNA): TGTGCCAGCAGTGACAACCGGGGGGCGGCCTACGAGCAGTACTTC.